The next 28 T cell receptor beta chains were all read from a single sample in a study of human T cells and chemical hapten exposure. TCRdb used MiXCR to reprocess the RACE reads, holding one entry per CDR3 protein. The table includes some 84,000 distinct CDR3 sequences, 8.5% to 9% detected once. Sample time point: pre-sensitization, week 0. Noted treatment: therapeutic diphenylcyclopropenone sensitization with weekly scalp DPC. The sequencing used whole blood, collected in connection with sensitization to the hapten diphenylcyclopropenone (DPC). These receptors came from a man aged 35 to 55 with alopecia areata. Some clones in this sample may be carry-over from other donors' samples.

The rearrangement links TRBV4-1 to TRBJ2-7; D tentatively reads TRBD1 or TRBD2 (5 bases each). Germline assignment: CDR1 MGHRA and CDR2 YSYEKL. This CDR3 is 13 amino acids long. The ends were cut back, 1 base at V and 7 bases at J, with 11 bases in the middle. This CDR3 is CASSQGGGGEQYV. The DNA of the CDR3 is TGCGCCAGCAGCCAAGGGGGCGGCGGGGAGCAGTACGTC.

V is TRBV7-2 and J is TRBJ1-4; a weak D match, TRBD1 (6 bases). Trimming pared 1 base from V and 3 bases from J, leaving 12 bases between. The V gene's germline CDR1 is SGHTA and CDR2 FQGNSA. This CDR3 is 16 amino acids long. This CDR3 is CASSLVGDRPNEKLFF. As DNA, the CDR3 is TGTGCCAGCAGCTTAGTAGGAGACAGGCCTAATGAAAAACTGTTTTTT.

At least ten counts were recorded for this clonotype. The V call is TRBV29-1, the J call TRBJ1-4; 12 nucleotides match TRBD1. Germline loops: CDR1 SQVTM, CDR2 ANQGSEA. The V segment lost 6 bases and the J segment 7 bases; nucleotides outside the gene matches: 18. The CDR3 loop spans 18 amino acids. CDR3 amino acids: CSVEMPGQGARKSEKLFF. The CDR3 DNA is TGCAGCGTCGAAATGCCGGGACAGGGGGCGCGGAAGAGTGAAAAACTGTTTTTT.

This clonotype turned up a few times. The chain carries TRBV7-9 and TRBJ2-3; D is uncertain. With 11 bases removed from V and 1 base from J, the gap between germline ends came to 13 bases. The CDR3 is 13 amino acids. The germline V gene has CDR1 SEHNR and CDR2 FQNEAQ (reference sequence). CDR3 nucleotide sequence: TGTGCCGGCCTCCCGCTCGGCACAGATACGCAGTATTTT. Translating it yields CAGLPLGTDTQYF.

This clonotype came up many times. The rearrangement uses TRBV20-1 and TRBJ2-7; 7 positions agree with TRBD1. The CDR3 is 15 amino acids. Germline values: CDR1 DFQATT, CDR2 SNEGSKA (reference sequence). Trimming at V came to 8 bases and at J to 0 bases, leaving 13 bases not matched to a gene. This CDR3 is CSPRDSLKSSYEQYF. The CDR3 DNA sequence: TGCAGTCCAAGGGACAGCCTGAAAAGCTCCTACGAGCAGTACTTC.

In this sample, this clonotype turned up many times. The gene calls are TRBV10-3 and TRBJ2-3, with D possibly matching TRBD1 (8 bases). V dropped 11 bases and J dropped 4 bases, with 13 bases sitting between them. This CDR3 contains 12 residues. Germline V lookup: CDR1 ENHRY, CDR2 SYGVKD. The CDR3 DNA reads as TGTGCCGTTACAGGGGGGGCAGATACGCAGTATTTT. Translated, it gives CAVTGGADTQYF.

This clonotype was recorded many times. This chain links TRBV10-3 with TRBJ2-1; 12 bases fit TRBD2. CDR3 size: 17 residues. Per germline, CDR1 ENHRY and CDR2 SYGVKD. V was pared by 8 bases and J by 10 bases, with 18 bases of the junction left unmatched. The CDR3 protein is CAIPRGPRLAGVGEQFF. The CDR3, as DNA: TGTGCCATCCCGAGAGGGCCCCGACTAGCGGGAGTCGGCGAGCAGTTCTTC.

This chain joins TRBV27 and TRBJ2-5, with a possible D match to TRBD1 (7 bases). Trimming stripped 1 base from V and 2 bases from J, with 11 bases between. CDR3 length: 15 amino acids. Germline V gives CDR1 MNHEY, CDR2 SMNVEV (reference sequence). DNA for the CDR3: TGTGCCAGCAGTTTATGGAGGGGGCCTCAAGAGACCCAGTACTTC. It encodes CASSLWRGPQETQYF.

This clonotype showed up just a few times. The CDR3 nucleotides read TGTGCCAGTAAAGGAGGAGCGGGAGGTTTTAGGGATACGCAGTATTTT. Residues: CASKGGAGGFRDTQYF. The chain combines TRBV19 with TRBJ2-3; 9 nucleotides line up with TRBD2. The CDR3 contains 16 residues. The junction had 14 bases not matched to a gene; V was cut back by 7 bases and J by 6 bases. Germline V CDR1 and CDR2: LNHDA, SQIVND (reference sequence).

J is TRBJ1-1 and V is TRBV7-3; D not resolved. This CDR3 region has 15 residues. Looked up from germline, CDR1 is SGHTA and CDR2 is FQGTGA. The V gene lost 1 base and the J gene lost 4 bases, with 13 bases spanning the gap. The CDR3 coding sequence is TGTGCCAGCAGCTTAAGCCTGGTGGGTGGCACTGAAGCTTTCTTT. Residues: CASSLSLVGGTEAFF.

This clonotype has more than one count but fewer than ten. The rearrangement joins TRBV6-2 or TRBV6-3 to TRBJ1-2, with D possibly TRBD1 on 5 matching bases. Trimming pared 6 bases from V and 5 bases from J, leaving 19 bases between. Germline assignment: CDR1 MNHEY and CDR2 SVGEGT. The CDR3 has 15 amino acids. The DNA for the CDR3 is TGTGCCAGCAGCCAACTCGACAGAGAATTATATGGCTACACCTTC. It yields the protein CASSQLDRELYGYTF.

This clonotype has at least ten counts. The chain employs TRBV4-3 and TRBJ2-1; 7 positions agree with TRBD2. This CDR3 has 16 amino acids. The V gene's germline CDR1 is LGHNA and CDR2 YSLEER. With V trimmed by 4 bases and J by 3 bases, 9 bases remained unmatched. For the CDR3, the DNA is TGCGCCAGCAGCCGCGAACTAGCGCGGATCTACAATGAGCAGTTCTTC. It codes for CASSRELARIYNEQFF.

This clonotype was seen many times. The chain employs TRBV29-1 and TRBJ2-4; no reliable D call. CDR3 length equals 13 residues. From germline, CDR1 is SQVTM and CDR2 ANQGSEA. V lost 4 bases, J lost 6 bases, and 13 bases lay in between. This chain's CDR3 is CSVALVVGNIQYF. Here the CDR3 DNA reads TGCAGCGTTGCGTTGGTTGTTGGAAACATTCAGTACTTC.

This clonotype was detected only a few times. The CDR3 sequence: CASKAGAITDTQYF. The CDR3 DNA is TGTGCCAGCAAGGCGGGAGCCATCACAGATACGCAGTATTTT. This chain joins TRBV2 and TRBJ2-3, with 7 bases aligning to TRBD2. V lost 7 bases to trimming and J lost 2 bases; unmatched junction nucleotides: 6. In germline, CDR1 is SNHLY, CDR2 FYNNEI. CDR3 length equals 14 residues.

This clonotype has a count of ten or more. This chain joins TRBV28 and TRBJ2-1; 7 nucleotides agree with TRBD2. The trim removed 4 bases at V and 8 bases at J, leaving 8 bases unmatched. The V gene's germline CDR1 is MDHEN and CDR2 SYDVKM. This CDR3 spans 14 amino acids. CDR3 in DNA: TGTGCCAGCAGTTGGGTCGGCGGGAGCGATGAGCAGTTCTTC. It specifies CASSWVGGSDEQFF.

This clonotype was counted between two and nine times. The chain carries TRBV6-7 and TRBJ2-7; 8 positions agree with TRBD2. TRBV6-7 is recorded as an ORF, its role being uncertain. CDR3 length: 16 amino acids. V was pared by 5 bases and J by 3 bases, with 12 bases of the junction left unmatched. CDR3 sequence: CASSLAGPQYLYEQYV. The CDR3, as DNA: TGTGCCAGCAGTCTAGCGGGCCCACAGTATCTCTACGAGCAGTACGTC.

Notes on this clonotype: Compared with germline, one end of the junction differs, possibly owing to a read error. The chain has TRBV30 and TRBJ2-3; D not certain. CDR3 length: 12 residues. Looked up from germline, CDR1 is GTSNPN and CDR2 is SVGIG (reference sequence). CDR3 bases: TGTGTCTGGAGTTCTAGCACAGATACGCAGTATTTT. This encodes CVWSSSTDTQYF. Complete variable domain (other parts from reference TRBV30 and TRBJ2-3): SQTIHQWPATLVQPVGSPLSLECTVEGTSNPNLYWYRQAAGRGLQLLFYSVGIGQISSEVPQNLSASRPQDRQFILSSKKLLLSDSGFYLCVWSSSTDTQYFGPGTRLTVL.

The chain combines TRBV6-2 or TRBV6-3 with TRBJ2-7; 11 nucleotides align to TRBD2. This CDR3 is 13 amino acids long. CDR1 and CDR2 (germline): MNHEY, SVGEGT. Trimming at V came to 2 bases and at J to 6 bases, leaving 0 bases not matched to a gene. CDR3 region: CASSYGLAGEQYF. Written as DNA, the CDR3 is TGTGCCAGCAGTTACGGACTAGCGGGCGAGCAGTACTTC.

This clonotype has at least ten counts. This chain joins TRBV20-1 and TRBJ2-7, with a possible D match to TRBD2 (5 bases). The V gene lost 4 bases and the J gene lost 2 bases, with 12 bases spanning the gap. The CDR3 has 13 residues. The germline gives CDR1 DFQATT, CDR2 SNEGSKA (reference sequence). The CDR3, as DNA: TGCAGTGCTATACGGGCCGGGACCTACGAGCAGTACGTC. This sequence encodes CSAIRAGTYEQYV.

This clonotype was counted a few times. The chain carries TRBV9 and TRBJ2-6; D is undetermined. This CDR3 comprises 15 residues. Germline loops: CDR1 SGDLS, CDR2 YYNGEE. V lost 3 bases to trimming and J lost 0 bases, with 7 bases between them. DNA for the CDR3: TGTGCCAGCAGCGCGATGAGCTCTGGGGCCAACGTCCTGACTTTC. Its translation is CASSAMSSGANVLTF.

V and J are TRBV18 and TRBJ1-1; D is perhaps TRBD1 (6 bases). Deletions cut 3 bases from V and 0 bases from J, with 11 bases between. CDR1 and CDR2 (germline): KGHSH, LQKENI. This CDR3 is built from 15 residues. CDR3 sequence reads: CASSPGGAVNTEAFF. Written as DNA, the CDR3 is TGTGCCAGCTCACCGGGGGGCGCGGTGAACACTGAAGCTTTCTTT.

This clonotype was seen more than once but under ten times. This chain links TRBV16 with TRBJ1-5; D is uncertain. Germline V gene data show CDR1 as KGHSY and CDR2 as FQNENV. The V gene lost 0 bases and the J gene lost 3 bases, with 9 bases spanning the gap. The CDR3 consists of 15 residues. CDR3 in amino acids: CASSQSGQYNQPQHF. The CDR3 bases are TGTGCCAGCAGCCAATCGGGCCAGTACAATCAGCCCCAGCATTTT.

The J gene is TRBJ2-1, the V gene TRBV5-1; 8 nucleotides align to TRBD2. Germline values: CDR1 SGHRS, CDR2 YFSETQ. Trimming removed 0 bases from V and 5 bases from J; junction bases left unmatched: 4. CDR3 length equals 15 residues. The CDR3 sequence: CASSLEGTSHNEQFF. In DNA, the CDR3 is TGCGCCAGCAGCTTGGAGGGGACTAGTCACAATGAGCAGTTCTTC. Filled out from reference TRBV5-1 and TRBJ2-1, the complete variable domain reads KAGVTQTPRYLIKTRGQQVTLSCSPISGHRSVSWYQQTPGQGLQFLFEYFSETQRNKGNFPGRFSGRQFSNSRSEMNVSTLELGDSALYLCASSLEGTSHNEQFFGPGTRLTVL.

In this sample, this clonotype turned up a few times. The V call is TRBV7-2, the J call TRBJ2-5; no definite D call. The CDR3 extends over 13 amino acids. The V end lost 4 bases, the J end lost 0 bases, and 6 bases lay between the germline ends. The germline CDR1 and CDR2 sequences are SGHTA and FQGNSA. The CDR3: CASSSSYQETQYF. DNA of the CDR3: TGTGCCAGCAGCTCCTCGTACCAAGAGACCCAGTACTTC.

This clonotype was observed at least ten times. The chain couples TRBV29-1 to TRBJ2-2; D not certain. The germline gives CDR1 SQVTM, CDR2 ANQGSEA. Trimming stripped 7 bases from V and 4 bases from J, with 10 bases between. CDR3 length equals 12 residues. The CDR3 is CSAPNPTGELFF. The CDR3 coding sequence is TGCAGCGCTCCGAACCCCACCGGGGAGCTGTTTTTT.

The rearrangement uses TRBV18 and TRBJ1-2, with a possible D match to TRBD1 (5 bases). V was cut by 8 bases and J by 2 bases, with 21 bases left in between. Germline CDR1 is KGHSH and CDR2 is LQKENI. There are 16 residues in the CDR3. In DNA form, the CDR3 reads TGTGCCAGCACTTATACCCCCGGGGCGCCCAACTATGGCTACACCTTC. Translated: CASTYTPGAPNYGYTF. Full variable domain (outside the CDR3, taken from reference TRBV18 and TRBJ1-2): NAGVMQNPRHLVRRRGQEARLRCSPMKGHSHVYWYRQLPEEGLKFMVYLQKENIIDESGMPKERFSAEFPKEGPSILRIQQVVRGDSAAYFCASTYTPGAPNYGYTFGSGTRLTVV.

At least ten counts were recorded for this clonotype. The chain uses TRBV24-1 and TRBJ1-1; 8 bases are shared with TRBD1. CDR1 and CDR2 from the germline V gene are KGHDR and SFDVKD. The CDR3 length is 14 residues. V shed 7 bases, J shed 0 bases, and the junction held 3 bases outside the gene matches. The CDR3 loop is CATSKTGVNTEAFF. In DNA, the CDR3 is TGTGCCACCAGCAAGACAGGGGTGAACACTGAAGCTTTCTTT.

This clonotype was recorded at least ten times. The chain employs TRBV12-3 or TRBV12-4 and TRBJ1-2, with D possibly matching TRBD1 (5 bases). The V and J ends lost 8 bases and 5 bases respectively, with 18 bases between them. The CDR3 has 14 amino acids. The CDR3 is CASSSPGTGYGYTF. The DNA of the CDR3 is TGTGCCAGCTCATCCCCCGGGACTGGATATGGCTACACCTTC.